This TCR beta chain was recorded in a study of blood T cell repertoires in COVID-19. Study overall: Whether acute or convalescent, the COVID-19 samples came from the United States, Italy and Spain.

Source study methods: Amplification of reference gene primers provided the estimated nucleated cell counts. TCRdb's table, derived via immunoSEQ multiplex PCR, lists solely in-frame clones and lacks some. V and J calls plus clone size are reproduced from that table; the DNA served to infer D and trimming. The profile shows approximately 190,000 clones, 70% to 90% of them singletons. V lost 5 bases to trimming and J lost 5 bases; unmatched junction nucleotides: 9. The CDR3 totals 15 residues. The germline gives CDR1 MNHEY, CDR2 SMNVEV (reference sequence). The sequenced material came from peripheral blood. This clonotype originated in a woman aged 70-85 years with active or convalescent COVID-19. The V gene is TRBV27, the J gene TRBJ2-5; 9 positions match TRBD2. Here the CDR3 reads CASSLAGGPGETQYF. The CDR3 nucleotides are TGTGCCAGCAGTCTCGCGGGAGGGCCGGGGGAGACCCAGTACTTC.